This TCR beta chain was captured by sequencing in a study of blood T cell repertoires in COVID-19. On the study more broadly: The study drew acute and convalescent COVID-19 samples from the United States, Italy and Spain. T cells, B-cell-depleted T cells, or PBMCs provided the cDNA or gDNA that served as material.

Clinical history reported by participants formed the basis on which cohorts were assigned. Data came from immunoSEQ multiplex PCR; TCRdb stores just in-frame clones and leaves some out. The data hold approximately 210,000 clones, with around 84% observed a single time. This clone was seen only a few times. In germline, CDR1 is SGHKS, CDR2 YYEKEE (reference sequence). This CDR3 comprises 13 residues. Unmatched junction bases numbered 12, after V lost 9 bases and J lost 6 bases. Material for sequencing was PBMCs or T cells enriched from blood (not recorded which). The receptor comes from a young man with acute COVID-19. The chain uses TRBV5-5 and TRBJ2-7, with 7 positions matching TRBD1. The CDR3 is CATHLTGVGEQYF. The DNA of the CDR3 is TGTGCCACCCATTTAACAGGGGTAGGCGAGCAGTACTTC.